This T cell receptor beta chain stems from a study of T cell repertoires in cytomegalovirus infection. In TCRdb, the reads were re-called with MiXCR into one record per CDR3 protein. The sample yields 50,000 to 65,000 distinct CDR3 sequences, around 20% seen once. Findings and caveats of the study: CMV-specific TCR beta clonotypes restricted by HLA-C dominated the ex vivo response.

The CDR3 totals 15 residues. The V gene's germline CDR1 is SGHTA and CDR2 FQGNSA. V lost 4 bases, J lost 0 bases, and 10 bases lay in between. With respect to this clonotype: What it binds is unknown.

V gene TRBV7-2 combines with J gene TRBJ2-1, with D hard to call. The starting material was CD8+ T cells from cultured PBMCs, obtained from culture after CMV antigen stimulation. The TCR originated in a human donor in good health (CMV status not recorded). Some clones in this sample may be carry-over from other donors' samples. The CDR3 sequence: CASSYDKSSYNEQFF. DNA of the CDR3: TGTGCCAGCAGCTACGACAAGAGCTCCTACAATGAGCAGTTCTTC.